The 15 T cell receptor beta chains presented below share a single source sample, sequenced in a study of T-cell memory formation after mild COVID-19. A single record per CDR3 protein comes from TCRdb applying MiXCR to the 5' RACE reads. The sample shows about 620,000 distinct CDR3 sequences, over 15% of them seen only once. Sequencing input: PBMCs or a T cell subset sorted from them (not recorded which). The receptors come from an adult woman who had mild COVID-19 (a few samples of this study predate the infection). Cell type and time point are not known.

V is TRBV2 and J is TRBJ2-5, with TRBD2 matching 10 bases. The V gene's germline CDR1 is SNHLY and CDR2 FYNNEI. V gave up 5 bases and J gave up 7 bases; unmatched junction bases: 13. The CDR3 is made up of 16 amino acids. The CDR3 sequence: CASSQRAGGASGTQYF. The CDR3 DNA follows: TGTGCCAGCAGTCAGAGAGCGGGAGGGGCCTCAGGGACCCAGTACTTC.

The chain is built from TRBV12-3 or TRBV12-4 and TRBJ1-2; D remains ambiguous. The CDR3 consists of 14 residues. Trimming removed 3 bases at V and 3 bases at J, with 11 bases between. This CDR3 is CASSLSRQDYGYTF. The DNA for the CDR3 is TGTGCCAGCAGTTTGAGTCGGCAGGACTATGGCTACACCTTC.

The rearrangement joins TRBV5-6 to TRBJ1-5; 7 bases align to TRBD1. The CDR3 sequence is 17 residues long. V dropped 4 bases and J dropped 2; count of bases not matched to a gene: 12. CDR1 is SGHDT, CDR2 YYEEEE, per germline. CDR3: CASSTRTGGMGNQPQHF. For the CDR3, the DNA is TGTGCCAGCAGCACGAGGACAGGAGGAATGGGCAATCAGCCCCAGCATTTT.

This sequence joins TRBV5-1 and TRBJ2-7; D unresolved. Germline V gene sequence: CDR1 SGHRS, CDR2 YFSETQ. CDR3 size: 14 residues. Trimming took off 5 bases at V and 5 bases at J, with 17 bases between the two ends. The CDR3 DNA is TGCGCCAGCAGTCGTCTACCCTCGGCACACGAGCAGTACTTC. Translated: CASSRLPSAHEQYF.

The gene calls are TRBV9 and TRBJ2-3; the D gene is possibly TRBD2 (5 bases). CDR1 and CDR2 (germline): SGDLS, YYNGEE. The V and J ends lost 8 bases and 0 bases respectively, with 16 bases between them. The CDR3 has 15 amino acids. The CDR3 DNA is TGTGCCAGTACCAAAAGCGGATCTAGCACAGATACGCAGTATTTT. As protein: CASTKSGSSTDTQYF.

This clonotype was seen repeatedly, ten times or more. The V call is TRBV6-5, the J call TRBJ2-1; unclear D gene. This CDR3 is built from 13 residues. CDR1 MNHEY and CDR2 SVGAGI come from the germline V gene. V was clipped by 4 bases and J by 11 bases, with 15 bases between them. CDR3 loop: CASSSPVGYQQFF. In DNA form, the CDR3 reads TGTGCCAGCAGTTCTCCCGTTGGCTACCAGCAGTTCTTC.

In this sample, this clonotype turned up a few times. The rearrangement uses TRBV24-1 and TRBJ2-5; D gene uncertain. Trimming took 4 bases from V and 7 from J, leaving 12 bases between them. This CDR3 contains 13 residues. Looked up from germline, CDR1 is KGHDR and CDR2 is SFDVKD. The CDR3 nucleotides are TGTGCCACCAGTGAAGGAGCCTCAGGGACCCAGTACTTC. The encoded protein is CATSEGASGTQYF.

The chain links TRBV6-4 to TRBJ2-2; 7 bases align to TRBD2. CDR1 MRHNA and CDR2 SNTAGT come from the germline V gene. This CDR3 spans 14 amino acids. Trimming removed 8 bases from V and 4 bases from J; junction bases left unmatched: 7. CDR3 in amino acids: CASRLRGSTGELFF. In nucleotides, the CDR3 is TGTGCCAGCCGTCTGCGGGGGAGCACCGGGGAGCTGTTTTTT.

This clonotype was detected a few times. V is TRBV5-5 and J is TRBJ1-5, with no clear D. This CDR3 is built from 14 residues. The V and J ends lost 4 bases and 9 bases respectively, with 17 bases between them. CDR1 and CDR2 (germline): SGHKS, YYEKEE (reference sequence). DNA for the CDR3: TGTGCCAGCAGCAAATCCGACGTCCGTTGGCCCCAGCATTTT. This sequence encodes CASSKSDVRWPQHF.

This clonotype appeared a few times. This rearrangement joins TRBV18 to TRBJ1-2, with 9 bases fitting TRBD1. CDR3 length: 14 amino acids. Germline CDR1 reads KGHSH; CDR2 reads LQKENI. J lost 7 bases, V lost 6 bases, and 9 bases had no gene match. CDR3 bases: TGTGCCAGCTCCAGACAGGGGGAGAATCTTGGCTACACCTTC. Its protein is CASSRQGENLGYTF.

This clonotype was counted a few times. The V and J genes are TRBV7-9 and TRBJ1-6, with 8 bases fitting TRBD1. Germline trimming cut 3 bases from V and 7 bases from J; bases unmatched to any gene: 5. Per germline, CDR1 SEHNR and CDR2 FQNEAQ (reference sequence). This CDR3 region has 15 residues. The DNA of the CDR3 is TGTGCCAGCAGCTTCGGACAGGGTCAAAATTCACCCCTCCACTTT. Encoded protein: CASSFGQGQNSPLHF.

The V gene is TRBV20-1, the J gene TRBJ1-1; TRBD1 agrees at 7 bases. Germline values: CDR1 DFQATT, CDR2 SNEGSKA (reference sequence). The CDR3 runs to 15 residues. V shed 0 bases, J shed 3 bases, and the junction held 7 bases outside the gene matches. CDR3 loop: CSARDPTGQDTEAFF. CDR3 nucleotide sequence: TGCAGTGCTAGAGACCCGACAGGGCAGGACACTGAAGCTTTCTTT.

The J gene is TRBJ1-2, the V gene TRBV12-3 or TRBV12-4; D is perhaps TRBD1 (5 bases). The CDR3 consists of 13 residues. With 4 bases removed from V and 7 bases from J, the gap between germline ends came to 13 bases. Here the CDR3 DNA reads TGTGCCAGCAGTTCCCAGGGTTTTAGTGGCTACACCTTC. Amino acid sequence: CASSSQGFSGYTF.

This clonotype was detected a few times. The chain couples TRBV10-3 to TRBJ1-4; no reliable D call. V was pared by 0 bases and J by 2 bases, with 7 bases between. CDR3 length: 15 residues. Germline lookup yields CDR1 ENHRY and CDR2 SYGVKD. CDR3: CAISESRQTNEKLFF. CDR3 in DNA: TGTGCCATCAGTGAGTCAAGGCAGACTAATGAAAAACTGTTTTTT.

This clonotype has a count of ten or more. The V call is TRBV5-1, the J call TRBJ2-7; 9 nucleotides agree with TRBD2. The CDR3 loop spans 16 amino acids. With V trimmed by 0 bases and J by 1 base, 5 bases remained unmatched. Per germline, CDR1 SGHRS and CDR2 YFSETQ. The CDR3 reads CASSLERLADSYEQYF. The CDR3 bases are TGCGCCAGCAGCTTGGAGAGACTAGCGGATTCCTACGAGCAGTACTTC.